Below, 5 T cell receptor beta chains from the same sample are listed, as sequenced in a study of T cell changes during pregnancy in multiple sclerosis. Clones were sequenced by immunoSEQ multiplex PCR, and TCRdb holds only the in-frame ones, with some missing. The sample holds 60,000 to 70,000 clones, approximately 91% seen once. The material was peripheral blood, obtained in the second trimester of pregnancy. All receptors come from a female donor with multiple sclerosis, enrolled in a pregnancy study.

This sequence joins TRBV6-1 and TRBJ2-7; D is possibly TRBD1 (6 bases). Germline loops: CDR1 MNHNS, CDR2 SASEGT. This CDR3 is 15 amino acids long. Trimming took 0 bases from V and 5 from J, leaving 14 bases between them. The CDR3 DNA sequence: TGTGCCAGCAGTGAAGCCCCCCTAACAGGGAACGAGCAGTACTTC. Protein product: CASSEAPLTGNEQYF.

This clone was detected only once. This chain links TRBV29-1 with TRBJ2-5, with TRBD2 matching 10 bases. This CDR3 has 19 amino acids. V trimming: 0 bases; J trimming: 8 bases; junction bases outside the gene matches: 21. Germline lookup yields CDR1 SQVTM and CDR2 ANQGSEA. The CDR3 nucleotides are TGCAGCGTTGAAGATGTAATAGCTAGCGGGGGTATTGGGGGAGGAACCCAGTACTTC. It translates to CSVEDVIASGGIGGGTQYF.

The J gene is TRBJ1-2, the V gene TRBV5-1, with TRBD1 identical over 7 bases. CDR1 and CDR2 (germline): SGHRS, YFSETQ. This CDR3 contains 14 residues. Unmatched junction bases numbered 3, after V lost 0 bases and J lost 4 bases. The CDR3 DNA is TGCGCCAGCAGCTTGGCCCAGGGGGGCTATGGCTACACCTTC. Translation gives CASSLAQGGYGYTF.

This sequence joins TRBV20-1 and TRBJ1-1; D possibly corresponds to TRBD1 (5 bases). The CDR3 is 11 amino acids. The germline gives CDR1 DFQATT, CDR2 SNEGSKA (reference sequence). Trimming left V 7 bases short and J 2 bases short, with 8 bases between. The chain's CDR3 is CSGGLNTEAFF. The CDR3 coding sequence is TGCAGTGGGGGCCTCAACACTGAAGCTTTCTTT.

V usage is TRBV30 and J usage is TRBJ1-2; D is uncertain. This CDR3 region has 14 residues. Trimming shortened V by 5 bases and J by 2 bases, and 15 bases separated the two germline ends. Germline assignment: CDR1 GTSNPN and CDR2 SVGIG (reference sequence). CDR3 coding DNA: TGTGCCTGGGACCTGCTCCAACAGAACTATGGCTACACCTTC. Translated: CAWDLLQQNYGYTF.